This TCR beta chain originates from a study of cytomegalovirus exposure and HLA in healthy donors. Findings and caveats of the study: TCR beta V- and J-gene trimming was later associated with a missense DCLRE1C variant.

Trimming cost V 7 bases and J 7 bases, with 14 bases left between them. There are 13 residues in the CDR3. Germline V gene data show CDR1 as SGHDN and CDR2 as FVKESK. Primers for the PCR totalled 60 Vbeta and 13 Jbeta. This table comes from immunoSEQ multiplex PCR, and its TCRdb copy is limited to in-frame clones, with some not included. In the table there are 250,000 to 350,000 clones, about 90% of which are singletons. Concerning this clone: The antigen is unknown.

This TCR came from a woman between 18 and 29 years old in good health and CMV-seronegative. The source material was PBMCs. The gene calls are TRBV14 and TRBJ2-1; tentative D call: TRBD1 (6 bases). As DNA, the CDR3 is TGTGCCAGCAACAGGGTGTGGGGAAATGAGCAGTTCTTC. It translates to CASNRVWGNEQFF.